These 13 T cell receptor beta chains came from one sample sequenced in a study of post-analysis software for immune sequencing data. Findings and limits, study-wide: Elevated frequency relative to controls characterized several TRBV segments in patients, TRBV5-6, TRBV5-1 and TRBV20-1 among them.

These receptors lack a known antigen. Carried by the TCR beta cDNA libraries were unique molecular identifiers. Each CDR3 protein is one row after TCRdb ran MiXCR on the PCR reads. The data show roughly 570,000 distinct CDR3 sequences, under 40% seen once. The sequenced material came from blood. All receptors derive from a girl under 18 with multiple sclerosis.

The genes are TRBV2 and TRBJ2-7; D remains unclear. The germline gives CDR1 SNHLY, CDR2 FYNNEI. Trimming removed 7 bases from V and 7 bases from J, with 20 bases in between. The CDR3 covers 14 residues. In nucleotides, the CDR3 is TGTGCCAGCAATGGACCCGAGAGGTTTGGTGAGCAGTACTTC. Residues: CASNGPERFGEQYF.

The table lists this clonotype with a few counts. The chain employs TRBV7-3 and TRBJ2-1; 8 positions match TRBD2. Germline-derived CDR1 and CDR2 are SGHTA and FQGTGA. The CDR3 contains 16 residues. The junction had 2 bases not matched to a gene; V was cut back by 0 bases and J by 1 base. For the CDR3, the DNA is TGTGCCAGCAGCTTAACGGTAGCGGGGTCCTACAATGAGCAGTTCTTC. Residues: CASSLTVAGSYNEQFF.

The J gene is TRBJ2-7, the V gene TRBV21-1; the DNA was not compared with TRBD1, the D call given in the table. Matching the DNA end better, TRBJ2-5 makes the J call doubtful. TRBV21-1 is recorded as a pseudogene. This CDR3 has 19 residues. CDR3 DNA sequence: TGTGCCAGCAGCTCCAACCTCTCCCCGGGACAGGGGAAGTTAGAGACCCAGTACTTC. Translation: CASSSNLSPGQGKLETQYF.

This clonotype appeared many times. The chain employs TRBV24-1 and TRBJ1-1; D might be TRBD1 (6 bases). There are 14 residues in the CDR3. Per the germline V gene, CDR1 is KGHDR and CDR2 is SFDVKD. With 4 bases removed from V and 5 bases from J, the gap between germline ends came to 13 bases. CDR3 sequence reads: CATSEAGAGTEAFF. The CDR3, as DNA: TGTGCCACCAGTGAGGCAGGGGCAGGTACTGAAGCTTTCTTT.

As regards this clonotype: The junction shows a germline mismatch at one end, possibly a read error. The chain employs TRBV27 and TRBJ2-5; 7 bases align to TRBD1. Judging by the DNA end, TRBJ2-7 fits better; the J call may be wrong. The CDR3 loop spans 15 amino acids. Germline V CDR1 and CDR2: MNHEY, SMNVEV (reference sequence). Here the CDR3 DNA reads TGTGCCTGCAGCTTAGCCGGGACAGTCTCCTACGAGCAGTACTTC. It yields the protein CACSLAGTVSYEQYF.

The chain has TRBV28 and TRBJ1-2, with D tentatively TRBD1 (5 bases). Germline CDR1 reads MDHEN; CDR2 reads SYDVKM. The CDR3 totals 13 residues. Trimming cost V 6 bases and J 5 bases, with 13 bases left between them. As DNA, the CDR3 is TGTGCCAGCAGGGTAGGGGTCGGGTATGGCTACACCTTC. It encodes CASRVGVGYGYTF.

The CDR3 region is CSARERPGWRTNYGYTF. CDR3 DNA: TGCAGTGCTAGAGAAAGGCCAGGGTGGAGAACTAACTATGGCTACACCTTC. The J gene is TRBJ1-2, the V gene TRBV20-1, with D possibly matching TRBD1 (5 bases). The length of the CDR3 is 17 residues. Looked up from germline, CDR1 is DFQATT and CDR2 is SNEGSKA (reference sequence). V dropped 0 bases and J dropped 0 bases, with 17 bases sitting between them.

As concerns this clonotype: One junction end does not reproduce the germline sequence, and a read error may be involved. The chain employs TRBV12-3 or TRBV12-4 and TRBJ1-5; no firm D call. The CDR3 runs to 15 residues. The CDR3 loop reads CAGSPQPGGYQPQHF. The CDR3 DNA follows: TGTGCCGGCAGCCCACAACCAGGAGGTTATCAGCCCCAGCATTTT.

In this sample, this clonotype turned up a few times. The chain joins TRBV29-1 to TRBJ1-1, with D tentatively TRBD1 (5 bases). This CDR3 is built from 12 residues. Germline CDR1 reads SQVTM; CDR2 reads ANQGSEA. Deletions cut 5 bases from V and 3 bases from J, with 10 bases between. The CDR3: CSVRDGDTEAFF. In nucleotides, the CDR3 is TGCAGCGTTCGGGACGGGGACACTGAAGCTTTCTTT.

The chain links TRBV12-3 or TRBV12-4 to TRBJ2-3; D tentatively fits TRBD1 or TRBD2 (6 bases each). Trimming cost V 3 bases and J 3 bases, with 10 bases left between them. The CDR3 is made up of 14 amino acids. In DNA, the CDR3 is TGTGCCAGCAGTTTTGGGGGGCCGACAGATACGCAGTATTTT. As protein: CASSFGGPTDTQYF.

There are many counts of this clonotype. J is TRBJ2-7 and V is TRBV7-2, with 9 bases matching TRBD1. The CDR3 has 14 residues. Trimming at V came to 6 bases and at J to 4 bases, leaving 7 bases not matched to a gene. Germline-derived CDR1 and CDR2 are SGHTA and FQGNSA. CDR3 DNA sequence: TGTGCCAGCAGTTGGGGACAGGGCGGATACGAGCAGTACTTC. It yields the protein CASSWGQGGYEQYF.

This clonotype was picked up a small number of times. The gene calls are TRBV3-1 and TRBJ2-5; 13 bases align to TRBD2. V shed 4 bases, J shed 4 bases, and the junction held 9 bases outside the gene matches. Germline V CDR1 and CDR2: LGHDT, YNNKEL (reference sequence). There are 17 residues in the CDR3. DNA for the CDR3: TGTGCCAGCAGCCCGAACCGACTAGCGGGGGGTGGAGAGACCCAGTACTTC. Translated, it gives CASSPNRLAGGGETQYF.

This clonotype was detected only a few times. The genes are TRBV6-4 and TRBJ1-1; TRBD1 agrees at 9 bases. J gave up 5 bases and V 9 bases, and 19 bases lay outside the gene matches. The CDR3 totals 17 residues. The germline V gene has CDR1 MRHNA and CDR2 SNTAGT. CDR3 region: CARMGTKNRGLGTEAFF. For the CDR3, the DNA is TGTGCCAGAATGGGGACCAAGAACAGGGGGCTGGGGACTGAAGCTTTCTTT.